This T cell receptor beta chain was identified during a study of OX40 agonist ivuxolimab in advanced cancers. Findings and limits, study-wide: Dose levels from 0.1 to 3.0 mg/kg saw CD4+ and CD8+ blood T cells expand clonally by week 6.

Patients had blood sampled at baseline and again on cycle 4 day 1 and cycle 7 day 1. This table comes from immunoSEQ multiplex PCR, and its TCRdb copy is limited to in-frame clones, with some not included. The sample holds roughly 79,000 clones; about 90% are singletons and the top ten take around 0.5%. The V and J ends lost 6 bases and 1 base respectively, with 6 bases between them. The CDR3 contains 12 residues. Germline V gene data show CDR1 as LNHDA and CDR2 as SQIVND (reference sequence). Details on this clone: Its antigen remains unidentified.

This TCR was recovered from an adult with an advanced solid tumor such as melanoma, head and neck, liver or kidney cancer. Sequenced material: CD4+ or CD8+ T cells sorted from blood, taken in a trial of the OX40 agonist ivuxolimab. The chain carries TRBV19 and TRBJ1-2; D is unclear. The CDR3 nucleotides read TGTGCCAGTAGGGGGAGTAACTATGGCTACACCTTC. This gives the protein CASRGSNYGYTF.